The 26 T cell receptor beta chains listed next were all sequenced from one sample in a study of T cells expressing NK-cell markers (dated by TCRdb to 2019 to 2021). Preparation of the library involved 5' RACE. The instrument was an Illumina HiSeq 2000. With the reads reprocessed by TCRdb, a single entry stands for each CDR3 protein sequence and no DNA is reported. The sample's clone listing holds 250,000 to 300,000 distinct CDR3 sequences. The ten largest make up about 4.2% of the sample. Specimen: blood T cells: a sorted CD56 or NKG2C T cell subset, CD4+ or CD8+ T cells, or bulk PBMC T cells (not recorded which). The receptors were gathered from a woman between 18 and 70 years old in good health.

CDR3 residues: CASSPVGVNSNQPQHF. The chain is built from TRBV7-2 and TRBJ1-5. The CDR3 loop spans 16 amino acids. Germline lookup yields CDR1 SGHTA and CDR2 FQGNSA.

CDR3 in amino acids: CASSQGRYNEQFF. The chain links TRBV3-1 to TRBJ2-1. The CDR3 totals 13 residues. Germline V CDR1 and CDR2: LGHDT, YNNKEL (reference sequence).

The chain uses TRBV12-3 or TRBV12-4 and TRBJ1-1. The CDR3 consists of 15 residues. This CDR3 is CASSLRISRNSEAFF.

This chain links TRBV5-1 with TRBJ2-3; TCRdb outputs TRBD2, but without DNA this stays unchecked. Germline CDR1 reads SGHRS; CDR2 reads YFSETQ. The length of the CDR3 is 15 residues. The CDR3 is CASSPGLADTDTQYF.

The chain is built from TRBV6-2 or TRBV6-3 and TRBJ1-1. This CDR3 comprises 13 residues. Per the germline V gene, CDR1 is MNHEY and CDR2 is SVGEGT. CDR3 sequence reads: CASSFNPETEAFF.

This chain uses TRBV7-3 with TRBJ1-2; as DNA is missing, the TRBD1 call by TCRdb cannot be tested. Germline assignment: CDR1 SGHTA and CDR2 FQGTGA. The CDR3 is 14 amino acids. The CDR3 sequence: CASRLSGGSYGYTF.

The chain carries TRBV20-1 and TRBJ2-1; the D call of TRBD2 rests on TCRdb alone, since no DNA is present to check it. Germline CDR1 and CDR2: DFQATT and SNEGSKA (reference sequence). This CDR3 spans 15 amino acids. The CDR3 spells CSAPGRLAVFNEQFF.

The CDR3 here is CSARDVQIYYEQYF. The chain links TRBV20-1 to TRBJ2-7. This CDR3 spans 14 amino acids. Germline V gene lookup returns CDR1 DFQATT and CDR2 SNEGSKA (reference sequence).

The V call is TRBV4-3, the J call TRBJ2-1. Germline lookup yields CDR1 LGHNA and CDR2 YSLEER. This CDR3 has 12 residues. The CDR3 loop is CASSLFANEQFF.

The V call is TRBV12-3 or TRBV12-4, the J call TRBJ2-5; the D gene TCRdb calls, TRBD1, cannot be checked with no DNA. The CDR3 consists of 14 residues. The CDR3 loop reads CASRNSHPRETQYF.

This sequence joins TRBV6-1 and TRBJ1-3. The CDR3 covers 16 residues. CDR1 MNHNS and CDR2 SASEGT come from the germline V gene. CDR3 loop: CASQVSRANSGNTIYF.

The chain uses TRBV3-1 and TRBJ2-1; the TCRdb D gene call, TRBD1, has no DNA to confirm it. The germline gives CDR1 LGHDT, CDR2 YNNKEL (reference sequence). The CDR3 extends over 14 amino acids. The CDR3 spells CASSLGTGSPEQFF.

This chain uses TRBV11-2 with TRBJ2-7; with no DNA, the TCRdb D assignment of TRBD1 cannot be verified. The CDR3 consists of 16 residues. Germline V lookup: CDR1 SGHAT, CDR2 FQNNGV. CDR3 protein: CASSKRGLELQGGQYF.

The genes are TRBV19 and TRBJ2-1; the TCRdb D gene call, TRBD2, has no DNA to confirm it. CDR3 length equals 11 residues. CDR1 LNHDA and CDR2 SQIVND come from the germline V gene (reference sequence). The CDR3 spells CASTRDNEQFF. Together with reference TRBV19 and TRBJ2-1, the CDR3 gives the full variable domain: DGGITQSPKYLFRKEGQNVTLSCEQNLNHDAMYWYRQDPGQGLRLIYYSQIVNDFQKGDIAEGYSVSREKKESFPLTVTSAQKNPTAFYLCASTRDNEQFFGPGTRLTVL.

V gene TRBV7-2 combines with J gene TRBJ1-1; TCRdb indicates TRBD1, and absent DNA this call remains unverified. From germline, CDR1 is SGHTA and CDR2 FQGNSA. This CDR3 spans 14 amino acids. CDR3 amino acids: CASSRGRENTEAFF. The whole variable domain, remainder taken from reference TRBV7-2 and TRBJ1-1, is GAGVSQSPSNKVTEKGKDVELRCDPISGHTALYWYRQSLGQGLEFLIYFQGNSAPDKSGLPSDRFSAERTGGSVSTLTIQRTQQEDSAVYLCASSRGRENTEAFFGQGTRLTVV.

CDR3 residues: CASRSEGLANEKLFF. The rearrangement uses TRBV27 and TRBJ1-4. The germline gives CDR1 MNHEY, CDR2 SMNVEV (reference sequence). The CDR3 length is 15 residues.

This sequence joins TRBV12-3 or TRBV12-4 and TRBJ2-7. This CDR3 region has 12 residues. The CDR3 region is CASSFHLNEQYF.

This chain connects TRBV5-6 to TRBJ2-3; the TRBD2 assignment by TCRdb is unverifiable without DNA. Germline CDR1 SGHDT, CDR2 YYEEEE. CDR3 length equals 16 residues. Here the CDR3 reads CASSLRSGGPTDTQYF.

CDR3 in amino acids: CASREGGFGNTIYF. The V call is TRBV5-1, the J call TRBJ1-3; TCRdb reports TRBD1, a call that lacks DNA to check it against. The CDR3 loop spans 14 amino acids. CDR1 is SGHRS and CDR2 is YFSETQ in the germline V gene.

V gene TRBV6-1 combines with J gene TRBJ2-5; TCRdb names TRBD2, which stays unverified in the absence of DNA. Germline V gives CDR1 MNHNS, CDR2 SASEGT. There are 16 residues in the CDR3. CDR3 amino acids: CASSPSGLAGRETQYF.

The gene calls are TRBV25-1 and TRBJ2-1; the TCRdb D gene call, TRBD2, has no DNA to confirm it. This CDR3 region has 17 residues. Germline V gene data show CDR1 as MGHDK and CDR2 as SYGVNS. The CDR3 protein is CASSEASSGSTHNEQFF.

This chain connects TRBV7-3 to TRBJ2-1; TCRdb selects TRBD2, and the lack of DNA leaves this call unchecked. The CDR3 loop spans 15 amino acids. Germline CDR1 SGHTA, CDR2 FQGTGA. The chain's CDR3 is CASSLGRPTSYEQFF.

The rearrangement uses TRBV4-3 and TRBJ1-2; TCRdb lists TRBD1, though no DNA is available to test this call. CDR3 length: 15 residues. The V gene's germline CDR1 is LGHNA and CDR2 YSLEER. CDR3 amino acids: CASSQRTDANYGYTF.

The chain uses TRBV6-1 and TRBJ2-7; TCRdb gives TRBD1 as the D gene, but with no DNA this cannot be confirmed. Germline values: CDR1 MNHNS, CDR2 SASEGT. This CDR3 is 15 amino acids long. The CDR3 sequence is CASRPPRQMIYEQYF.

The chain carries TRBV9 and TRBJ2-2. From germline, CDR1 is SGDLS and CDR2 YYNGEE. The CDR3 totals 15 residues. CDR3 protein: CASSVDRLNTGELFF.

This rearrangement joins TRBV11-2 to TRBJ2-3; TCRdb proposes TRBD2, but this gene call is untestable without DNA. This CDR3 is built from 18 residues. CDR1 and CDR2 from the germline V gene are SGHAT and FQNNGV. The CDR3 reads CASSFLSSGRPSTDTQYF. Variable domain in full (rest from reference TRBV11-2 and TRBJ2-3): EAGVAQSPRYKIIEKRQSVAFWCNPISGHATLYWYQQILGQGPKLLIQFQNNGVVDDSQLPKDRFSAERLKGVDSTLKIQPAKLEDSAVYLCASSFLSSGRPSTDTQYFGPGTRLTVL.